This record looks at one TCR beta chain sequence and its context. The data derive from a study of blood T cell repertoires in COVID-19. Study background: Both acute and convalescent COVID-19 samples were obtained from the United States, Italy and Spain.

Participants were aged roughly 18 to 100 years from around 26 US areas. CDR3 size: 15 residues. Germline lookup yields CDR1 MGHDK and CDR2 SYGVNS. V was pared by 2 bases and J by 5 bases, with 4 bases of the junction left unmatched. The table came from immunoSEQ multiplex PCR; TCRdb's copy has only in-frame clones and leaves some out. The table has some 300,000 clones, 80% to 90% seen once. The chain uses TRBV25-1 and TRBJ2-5; 11 bases map to TRBD2. The TCR sequence derives from a man younger than 40 who had recovered from COVID-19. Material for sequencing was PBMCs or T cells enriched from blood (not recorded which). CDR3 nucleotides: TGTGCCAGCAGTGAAGTAGCGGGAGGGGGCGAGACCCAGTACTTC. Translating it yields CASSEVAGGGETQYF. Using reference TRBV25-1 and TRBJ2-5 for the parts outside the CDR3, the full variable domain is EADIYQTPRYLVIGTGKKITLECSQTMGHDKMYWYQQDPGMELHLIHYSYGVNSTEKGDLSSESTVSRIRTEHFPLTLESARPSHTSQYLCASSEVAGGGETQYFGPGTRLLVL.